The rows below give T cell receptor beta chains drawn from one sample of a study of blood T cell repertoires in COVID-19. TCRdb's copy holds only in-frame clones and misses some; the assay was immunoSEQ multiplex PCR. The repertoire consists of roughly 100,000 clones, with about 76% occurring once and the leading ten covering approximately 40%. The sequenced sample consisted of peripheral blood. The source of these receptors is a man aged 80 or over with acute or convalescent COVID-19. Both conserved end residues are part of each CDR3. The order of the fields is CDR3 DNA, CDR3 protein, D gene, clone size, V gene, J gene. D genes are given only for firm matches. Clone size appears in some rows only: once, few, many, or a class for an expanded clone.

CDR3 DNA: TGTGCCAGCAGCCTAAGCGGATACGAGCAGTACTTC
CDR3 protein: CASSLSGYEQYF
D gene: NA
clone size: few
V gene: TRBV7-6
J gene: TRBJ2-7

CDR3 DNA: TGTGCCAGCAGTGTTCAGTTGGGGCTCAATTCACCCCTCCACTTT
CDR3 protein: CASSVQLGLNSPLHF
D gene: NA
clone size: NA
V gene: TRBV28
J gene: TRBJ1-6

CDR3 DNA: TGTGCCAGCAGCTTCGAACAGGGGGAGGGCTATGGCTACACCTTC
CDR3 protein: CASSFEQGEGYGYTF
D gene: TRBD1
clone size: NA
V gene: TRBV7-2
J gene: TRBJ1-2

CDR3 DNA: TGTGCCAGCAGCGTAACACCCCAGGGAGCGGGAGGGGGGCAGTTCTTC
CDR3 protein: CASSVTPQGAGGGQFF
D gene: TRBD2
clone size: once
V gene: TRBV9
J gene: TRBJ2-1

CDR3 DNA: TGTGCCAGCAGTTCCCCTTTTGGGGGCACGCAGTATTTT
CDR3 protein: CASSSPFGGTQYF
D gene: NA
clone size: NA
V gene: TRBV6-5
J gene: TRBJ2-3

CDR3 DNA: TGTGCCAGCTCACCACCGGCTCGGAGCACTGAAGCTTTCTTT
CDR3 protein: CASSPPARSTEAFF
D gene: NA
clone size: NA
V gene: TRBV18
J gene: TRBJ1-1

CDR3 DNA: TGTGCCTGGAGTGTACTAGGGGGCGCGGATGGCTACACCTTC
CDR3 protein: CAWSVLGGADGYTF
D gene: TRBD1
clone size: few
V gene: TRBV30
J gene: TRBJ1-2

CDR3 DNA: TGCAGTGCTAGTGAGAGGGGAGGCGGGCAGTATTTT
CDR3 protein: CSASERGGGQYF
D gene: NA
clone size: NA
V gene: TRBV20-1
J gene: TRBJ2-3

CDR3 DNA: TGTGCCAGCAGTTCCTACCAGGGGGCTCGTTATGGCTACACCTTC
CDR3 protein: CASSSYQGARYGYTF
D gene: TRBD1
clone size: NA
V gene: TRBV28
J gene: TRBJ1-2

CDR3 DNA: TGTGCCAGCAGCTTTTTTGGGACAGGGGACTACGAGCAGTACTTC
CDR3 protein: CASSFFGTGDYEQYF
D gene: TRBD1
clone size: once
V gene: TRBV7-9
J gene: TRBJ2-7

CDR3 DNA: TGTGCCAGCAGTTACGAAGGGACAGGGCCGATAAACACCATATATTTT
CDR3 protein: CASSYEGTGPINTIYF
D gene: TRBD1
clone size: once
V gene: TRBV6-5
J gene: TRBJ1-3

CDR3 DNA: TGTGCCAGCAGTGAGGCCCGTACCTACGAGCAGTACTTC
CDR3 protein: CASSEARTYEQYF
D gene: NA
clone size: NA
V gene: TRBV2
J gene: TRBJ2-7

CDR3 DNA: TGTGCCAGCAGCTTAGGCAGGCGAACAGATACGCAGTATTTT
CDR3 protein: CASSLGRRTDTQYF
D gene: NA
clone size: NA
V gene: TRBV11-1
J gene: TRBJ2-3

CDR3 DNA: TGTGCCAGCAGCCGTCGGGGAGAGGGAGGTGGAAACACCATATATTTT
CDR3 protein: CASSRRGEGGGNTIYF
D gene: NA
clone size: NA
V gene: TRBV5-6
J gene: TRBJ1-3

CDR3 DNA: TGTGCCATCAGTGACTCCGGGACATCGGACGAGCAATACTTC
CDR3 protein: CAISDSGTSDEQYF
D gene: NA
clone size: NA
V gene: TRBV10-3
J gene: TRBJ2-7

CDR3 DNA: TGTGCCAGCAGTGAATACAGGGGTCAGCCCCAGCATTTT
CDR3 protein: CASSEYRGQPQHF
D gene: TRBD1
clone size: once
V gene: TRBV2
J gene: TRBJ1-5

CDR3 DNA: TGTGCCAGCAGTTCTGGACAGGGCTTCGGGGGCTACACCTTC
CDR3 protein: CASSSGQGFGGYTF
D gene: TRBD1
clone size: NA
V gene: TRBV28
J gene: TRBJ1-2

CDR3 DNA: TGTGCCAGCCTAATATGGGAGGAAAACACTGAAGCTTTCTTT
CDR3 protein: CASLIWEENTEAFF
D gene: NA
clone size: NA
V gene: TRBV2
J gene: TRBJ1-1

CDR3 DNA: TGTGCCAGCAGCCCCCGAGGCCAGGGGACAGGGTATGGCTACACCTTC
CDR3 protein: CASSPRGQGTGYGYTF
D gene: TRBD1
clone size: NA
V gene: TRBV7-9
J gene: TRBJ1-2

CDR3 DNA: TGTGCCAGCAGTTACCGATCGGTCTCACCCCTCCACTTT
CDR3 protein: CASSYRSVSPLHF
D gene: NA
clone size: NA
V gene: TRBV6-5
J gene: TRBJ1-6

CDR3 DNA: TGTGCCAGCAGCTTCAGGGGGAAGGGGGACACTGAAGCTTTCTTT
CDR3 protein: CASSFRGKGDTEAFF
D gene: TRBD1
clone size: NA
V gene: TRBV7-8
J gene: TRBJ1-1

CDR3 DNA: TGCAGCGTTGAAGCACAGGGCAACACTGAAGCTTTCTTT
CDR3 protein: CSVEAQGNTEAFF
D gene: NA
clone size: NA
V gene: TRBV29-1
J gene: TRBJ1-1

CDR3 DNA: TGTGCCAGCAGCCAAGAGCACAGGGGGGGAGATACGCAGTATTTT
CDR3 protein: CASSQEHRGGDTQYF
D gene: NA
clone size: NA
V gene: TRBV14
J gene: TRBJ2-3

CDR3 DNA: TGCGCCAGCAGCCAAGGGACTAGAAGAGGAGAGACCCAGTACTTC
CDR3 protein: CASSQGTRRGETQYF
D gene: TRBD2
clone size: NA
V gene: TRBV5-1
J gene: TRBJ2-5

CDR3 DNA: TGTGCCAGCTCACCAGCGGCTAGCGTGACAACCTACGAGCAGTACTTC
CDR3 protein: CASSPAASVTTYEQYF
D gene: NA
clone size: NA
V gene: TRBV18
J gene: TRBJ2-7

CDR3 DNA: TGCGCCAGCAGCTTGTGGACAGGGGGCTTGAACACTGAAGCTTTCTTT
CDR3 protein: CASSLWTGGLNTEAFF
D gene: TRBD1
clone size: NA
V gene: TRBV5-1
J gene: TRBJ1-1

CDR3 DNA: TGCGCCAGCAGCTTTGGCAGGGTCGGAAACTATGGCTACACCTTC
CDR3 protein: CASSFGRVGNYGYTF
D gene: NA
clone size: few
V gene: TRBV5-1
J gene: TRBJ1-2

CDR3 DNA: TGTGCCAGCAGCGGGGGTGGGACAGCCGCTAACTATGGCTACACCTTC
CDR3 protein: CASSGGGTAANYGYTF
D gene: TRBD1
clone size: NA
V gene: TRBV5-4
J gene: TRBJ1-2

CDR3 DNA: TGTGCCAGCAGCCTGACTAGCGGGAGTGCCGGGGAGCTGTTTTTT
CDR3 protein: CASSLTSGSAGELFF
D gene: TRBD2
clone size: few
V gene: TRBV7-3
J gene: TRBJ2-2

CDR3 DNA: TGTGCCAGCAGCCAAGTTCAGGGGAGGGGTGAGCAGTTCTTC
CDR3 protein: CASSQVQGRGEQFF
D gene: NA
clone size: NA
V gene: TRBV3-1/TRBV3-2
J gene: TRBJ2-1

CDR3 DNA: TGTGCCAGCAGCCAAGGGGACAGGGGTACCGGGGAGCTGTTTTTT
CDR3 protein: CASSQGDRGTGELFF
D gene: TRBD1
clone size: NA
V gene: TRBV3-1/TRBV3-2
J gene: TRBJ2-2

CDR3 DNA: TGCAGCGTTGGGACAGGGAAGGGCAATCAGCCCCAGCATTTT
CDR3 protein: CSVGTGKGNQPQHF
D gene: TRBD1
clone size: NA
V gene: TRBV29-1
J gene: TRBJ1-5

CDR3 DNA: TGTGCCAGCAGCTTAGTCCCTGGGGGGATAAGGGGTGAGCAGTTCTTC
CDR3 protein: CASSLVPGGIRGEQFF
D gene: NA
clone size: NA
V gene: TRBV7-2
J gene: TRBJ2-1

CDR3 DNA: TGTGCCAGCACCCACCATCGCGGGTCATACAATGAGCAGTTCTTC
CDR3 protein: CASTHHRGSYNEQFF
D gene: NA
clone size: NA
V gene: TRBV6-6
J gene: TRBJ2-1

CDR3 DNA: TGCGCCAGCGTCAGCGGGAGGATGTTTGAGACGCAGTATTTT
CDR3 protein: CASVSGRMFETQYF
D gene: TRBD2
clone size: few
V gene: TRBV5-1
J gene: TRBJ2-3

CDR3 DNA: TGTGCCAGCAGTTTGCTCAGTCAAGAGACCCAGTACTTC
CDR3 protein: CASSLLSQETQYF
D gene: NA
clone size: NA
V gene: TRBV12-3/TRBV12-4
J gene: TRBJ2-5

CDR3 DNA: TGTGCCAGCTCACTGCCGAGGACAGCCCAAGAGACCCAGTACTTC
CDR3 protein: CASSLPRTAQETQYF
D gene: NA
clone size: NA
V gene: TRBV18
J gene: TRBJ2-5

CDR3 DNA: TGTGCCAGCAGTTACTCGACTCAGAACCCCTACACTGAAGCTTTCTTT
CDR3 protein: CASSYSTQNPYTEAFF
D gene: NA
clone size: NA
V gene: TRBV6-2/TRBV6-3
J gene: TRBJ1-1

CDR3 DNA: TGTGCCAGTAGTTCCCCTGGGACAGGAACTAACTATGGCTACACCTTC
CDR3 protein: CASSSPGTGTNYGYTF
D gene: TRBD1
clone size: once
V gene: TRBV19
J gene: TRBJ1-2

CDR3 DNA: TGTGCCAGCAGGAATCCCCCGGGACAGGGTTTCATTCGTTCCTATGGCCACACCTTC
CDR3 protein: CASRNPPGQGFIRSYGHTF
D gene: TRBD1
clone size: NA
V gene: TRBV28
J gene: TRBJ1-2

CDR3 DNA: TGTGCCAGTATAGGGACAGGGGTTATGAACACTGAAGCTTTCTTT
CDR3 protein: CASIGTGVMNTEAFF
D gene: TRBD1
clone size: NA
V gene: TRBV19
J gene: TRBJ1-1

CDR3 DNA: TGTGCCAGCTCAGAGGGACAGGGGGATACGCAGTATTTT
CDR3 protein: CASSEGQGDTQYF
D gene: TRBD1
clone size: NA
V gene: TRBV18
J gene: TRBJ2-3

CDR3 DNA: TGCAGCGTTGAAGGCCGGCAGGGGGTCAGGGAGCAGTACTTC
CDR3 protein: CSVEGRQGVREQYF
D gene: TRBD1
clone size: NA
V gene: TRBV29-1
J gene: TRBJ2-7

CDR3 DNA: TGTGCCAGCTCACCAAGGAGCACAGGGGGGAACTATGGCTACACCTTC
CDR3 protein: CASSPRSTGGNYGYTF
D gene: TRBD1
clone size: NA
V gene: TRBV18
J gene: TRBJ1-2

CDR3 DNA: TGTGCCAGTAGTACACAGGAACAGCTTGAAGCAGCTTTCTTT
CDR3 protein: CASSTQEQLEAAFF
D gene: NA
clone size: NA
V gene: TRBV19
J gene: TRBJ1-1

CDR3 DNA: TGCGCCAGCAGCTTGGACGCGGGACAGCCCATCGGGTCCTACAATGAGCAGTTCTTC
CDR3 protein: CASSLDAGQPIGSYNEQFF
D gene: NA
clone size: NA
V gene: TRBV5-1
J gene: TRBJ2-1

CDR3 DNA: TGTGCCAGCAGTCGTCAGAGGGGGCAAGTAGCCAAAAACATTCAGTACTTC
CDR3 protein: CASSRQRGQVAKNIQYF
D gene: TRBD1
clone size: NA
V gene: TRBV6-2/TRBV6-3
J gene: TRBJ2-4

CDR3 DNA: TGTGCCAGCAGAGCCGATACTTACAGGGGAAGCTATGGCTACACCTTC
CDR3 protein: CASRADTYRGSYGYTF
D gene: TRBD1
clone size: once
V gene: TRBV2
J gene: TRBJ1-2

CDR3 DNA: TGCGCCAGCAGCTTCGGGGAGGGGCGGGGAACTGAAGCTTTCTTT
CDR3 protein: CASSFGEGRGTEAFF
D gene: NA
clone size: NA
V gene: TRBV5-1
J gene: TRBJ1-1

CDR3 DNA: TGTGCCAGCAGTTACCTTCATGGCCACAGGGCTGGAAATGAGCAGTTCTTC
CDR3 protein: CASSYLHGHRAGNEQFF
D gene: NA
clone size: NA
V gene: TRBV6-2/TRBV6-3
J gene: TRBJ2-1

CDR3 DNA: TGTGCCAGCAGCCCCGGGAGGGGGGACACTGAAGCTTTCTTT
CDR3 protein: CASSPGRGDTEAFF
D gene: NA
clone size: NA
V gene: TRBV11-2
J gene: TRBJ1-1

CDR3 DNA: TGTGCCAGCAGTTATACAGGAGGGAGGACTGAAGCTTTCTTT
CDR3 protein: CASSYTGGRTEAFF
D gene: NA
clone size: NA
V gene: TRBV28
J gene: TRBJ1-1

CDR3 DNA: TGTGCCAGTACCTTATGGGGGGGCCCCAATCAGCCCCAGCATTTT
CDR3 protein: CASTLWGGPNQPQHF
D gene: NA
clone size: NA
V gene: TRBV19
J gene: TRBJ1-5

CDR3 DNA: TGTGCCAGCTCACCCCAACAGGGGGCGGGTGGCTACACCTTC
CDR3 protein: CASSPQQGAGGYTF
D gene: TRBD1
clone size: NA
V gene: TRBV18
J gene: TRBJ1-2

CDR3 DNA: TGTGCCAGTACCGATCGATGGGGACAGGGGAGAACTCAGCCCCAGCATTTT
CDR3 protein: CASTDRWGQGRTQPQHF
D gene: TRBD1
clone size: many
V gene: TRBV19
J gene: TRBJ1-5

CDR3 DNA: TGTGCCAGCAGCTCAGAGGTCTATAGCAATCAGCCCCAGCATTTT
CDR3 protein: CASSSEVYSNQPQHF
D gene: NA
clone size: NA
V gene: TRBV7-8
J gene: TRBJ1-5